The clone carrying this T cell receptor beta chain was seen more than once but under ten times. The data stem from a study of blood T cell repertoires in COVID-19. Across the whole study: From the United States, Italy and Spain came samples of acute and convalescent COVID-19. Sources were T cells, B-cell-depleted T cells, or PBMCs; the material itself was cDNA or gDNA.

This CDR3 is built from 14 residues. V lost 0 bases, J lost 4 bases, and 9 bases lay in between. Germline CDR1 reads LNHNV; CDR2 reads YYDKDF (reference sequence). Assay: immunoSEQ multiplex PCR; the TCRdb copy retains only in-frame clones and omits some. This table holds about 34,000 clones, 80% found once. Sequenced input: peripheral blood. The source of this sequence is a man at least 80 years old with acute or convalescent COVID-19. The rearrangement uses TRBV15 and TRBJ1-2; D gene ambiguous. CDR3 coding DNA: TGTGCCACCAGCAGAGAACTGGGCCCCTATGGCTACACCTTC. This sequence encodes CATSRELGPYGYTF. Combining the CDR3 with reference TRBV15 and TRBJ1-2 gives the whole variable domain DAMVIQNPRYQVTQFGKPVTLSCSQTLNHNVMYWYQQKSSQAPKLLFHYYDKDFNNEADTPDNFQSRRPNTSFCFLDIRSPGLGDTAMYLCATSRELGPYGYTFGSGTRLTVV.